The present T cell receptor (beta chain) was sequenced within a study of cytomegalovirus exposure and HLA in healthy donors. Study-wide points: TCR beta V segments were, for the most part, productive about 87% or about 30% of the time in an earlier analysis.

Everyone who donated was a healthy bone marrow donor. In germline, CDR1 is MGHRA, CDR2 YSYEKL. The CDR3 contains 12 residues. Trimming cost V 1 base and J 8 bases, with 6 bases left between them. This clone has a handful of counts. The antigen remains unidentified. The PCR ran on 60 Vbeta and 13 Jbeta primers. Libraries were prepared by immunoSEQ multiplex PCR; TCRdb keeps only in-frame clonotypes and omits some of them. The data show 100,000 to 150,000 clones, 81% seen once. The origin of this receptor is a young man in good health and CMV-seropositive. The chain has TRBV4-1 and TRBJ2-1; D gene ambiguous. The specimen sequenced was PBMCs. The CDR3, as DNA: TGCGCCAGCAGCCAAGTGAGATATGAGCAGTTCTTC. This encodes CASSQVRYEQFF.